This TCR beta chain is drawn from a study of T cell changes during pregnancy in multiple sclerosis. V trimming: 4 bases; J trimming: 8 bases; junction bases outside the gene matches: 13. This CDR3 has 16 amino acids. CDR1 and CDR2 from the germline V gene are MNHEY and SVGAGI. The repertoire was sequenced with immunoSEQ multiplex PCR; TCRdb's copy has only in-frame clones and lacks some. The table has tens of thousands of clones, roughly 90% seen once. The V gene is TRBV6-5, the J gene TRBJ2-1, with 8 nucleotides matching TRBD1. The specimen comprised peripheral blood, sampled in the first trimester of pregnancy. The receptor was derived from a female donor in good health, enrolled as a control in a pregnancy study. This CDR3 reads CASSSWTGKGMYEQFF. CDR3 nucleotide sequence: TGTGCCAGCAGTTCGTGGACAGGGAAAGGGATGTATGAGCAGTTCTTC.